One T cell receptor beta chain is described in this entry. Its antigen remains unidentified. Base quality data are lacking; no much larger clone is found one base away. The cohort consisted of approximately 690 healthy bone marrow donors. At the time of sampling, all cohort members were nominally healthy, though unrecorded immune exposures were likely present. The donor tested CMV seronegative and was one of the 352 seronegative cohort members. Every donor gave a peripheral blood sample, and the peripheral blood mononuclear cells from that sample were used for TCR beta sequencing. Genomic DNA extraction from the blood cell samples was performed with the Qiagen DNeasy Blood Extraction Kit. This record belongs to a study of cytomegalovirus exposure and HLA in healthy donors (dated by TCRdb to about 2017). Regarding the study in general: An earlier analysis of fewer than 750 of the donors reported 276 Gb of sequence data and 117 million unique TCR beta sequences obtained from 180 million or so T cells. Across approximately 420 genotyped donors of the cohort, an average of about 240,000 unique TCR beta nucleotide sequences per donor were sequenced, and roughly 17% of those sequences were non-productive. Donor age, sex, ethnicity and CMV serostatus were collected together with the repertoire data. An earlier analysis of some 600 of the donors applied high-throughput TCR beta sequencing to assess whether each TCR beta V gene segment acted as functional or pseudogenic. In the later analysis, no new phenotypic data were used to find candidate immune exposures; instead, reliance was placed on TCR beta sequences and their occurrence across donors. The study used immunosequencing to profile the T cell repertoires of hundreds of subjects and linked those repertoires to cytomegalovirus serostatus. In addition to the first cohort of roughly 700 subjects, a separate validation cohort of some 120 different subjects was used. An early release that covered about 640 HLA-typed donors contained approximately 290 gigabases of sequencing data and some 87 million unique TCR sequences. Of the 300 to 500 genotyped donors, 65% to 90% were placed in the genetic ancestry cluster associated with self-reported Caucasian donors. The study aimed to test whether signatures of past pathogen exposure could be identified by cataloging public T cell receptors. The study combined high-throughput TCR immunosequencing, statistical association of individual TCRs with disease status, and machine learning to predict cytomegalovirus infection status. Typing coverage differed by locus: A, B, C, DRB1 and DQB1 were typed in roughly 620-630 donors, DQA1 in about 510, DPA1 in around 580, and DPB1 in around 440. Five DR-DQ haplotypes were treated as single units for association and clustering because of strong linkage in the cohort. Every repertoire in the discovery cohort had been generated on one and the same sequencing platform. A later genetic analysis used genome-wide SNP genotypes for about three fifths of the roughly 700 donors, treating that subset as a discovery cohort. A later analysis re-analyzed previously published TCR beta repertoires from 550 to 700 donors and added high-resolution HLA genotyping to study TCR occurrence patterns. HLA typing covered class I and class II loci at four-digit resolution.

The library was prepared using the immunoSEQ multiplex PCR assay. For the multiplex PCR, a mixture combining 60 forward primers for TCR Vbeta segments and 13 reverse primers for TCR Jbeta segments was used. The CDR3 region of rearranged TCR beta genes was amplified from genomic DNA by a multiplex PCR assay. The Illumina HiSeq System was used to sequence the amplified TCR beta libraries as 87-base-pair reads. The study's processing was this. A later analysis tallied 75 million to 95 million unique TCR beta chains across the 666 repertoires, and about 10 million of those chains were shared by two or more donors. A nearest-neighbor algorithm error-corrected the raw reads and collapsed the reads into unique sequences, merging closely related sequences to remove PCR and sequencing errors. To assign V, D and J gene segments, CDR3 sequences were aligned to IMGT reference sequences. For a sequence to be retained, at least a six-nucleotide match to both a V gene segment and a J gene segment was required. Rearrangements were classified as productive when the CDR3 lacked stop codons and remained in frame with V and J, and all other rearrangements were classified as non-productive. CDR3 was defined by IMGT convention, running from the second conserved V-encoded cysteine to the conserved J-encoded phenylalanine. The earlier analysis of about 640 of the donors excluded any sequence lacking an unambiguous match to a single V gene segment. In an earlier analysis of 450 to 700 of the donors, V segments were called functional above 56.7% productive rearrangements and were called segregating when the between-donor standard deviation exceeded 5%. To diagnose cytomegalovirus status from the catalog of TCR beta chain sequences, a statistical classification framework was built. In a later analysis, TCR nucleotide sequences were compared against IMGT/GENE-DB human TR gene sequences so that V and J genes could be assigned. A later analysis assigned CDR3 sequences and most-parsimonious VDJ recombination scenarios with the TCRdist pipeline. In a later analysis, each TCR beta chain was defined by its CDR3 amino acid sequence together with its V-gene family, and reads lacking a unique V-gene family were excluded. As a way to deal with suspected cross-contamination and a sequencing artifact, a later analysis dropped roughly 620 nucleotide sequences that were highly shared and had low generation probability. For each public chain, a later analysis derived a clonal expansion index from normalized ranks of inferred template counts within each repertoire. A later analysis computed generation probabilities with a VDJ recombination model fitted to out-of-frame rearrangements, and checked the results against IGoR. In a later analysis, hypergeometric tests were used to score TCR-TCR, TCR-HLA and TCR-CMV co-occurrence, with a repertoire-size bias correction applied to TCR pairs. To estimate false discovery rates, a later analysis permuted the HLA or CMV assignments 20 times. In a later analysis, co-occurring TCRs were grouped using DBSCAN, with TCRdist sequence similarity added in when clustering inside HLA-allele-positive subsets. Co-occurrence clustering excluded repertoires with fewer than 30,000 or more than 120,000 public chains, plus five with anomalous nucleotide sharing. Here the immuneACCESS table is served through TCRdb, limited to in-frame sequences with V and J called. Missing clones are a known gap in these copies; in checked studies unresolved V genes cover under half, and the rest lacks a known reason. V and J calls and clone size are those listed in that table; D and trimming were worked out from the DNA. In this sample the table shows 85,000 to 130,000 clones, around 80% of which occur a single time. The leading ten clones occupy more than 1% of the sample.

General conclusions and limits of the study: Correlated functional status among segregating V segments might be attributable to linkage disequilibrium, but an unknown experimental factor could not be ruled out. In a later genetic analysis, fewer N-insertions in productive TCRs were reported among donors in an Asian-associated ancestry cluster than the roughly 640-donor mean. Sequencing depth was assumed to be roughly uniform across donors in the presence/absence analyses, though that assumption may not hold. Some IMGT-functional V segments, including TRBV6-2 and TRBV6-3, could not be distinguished by the 87-base-pair reads and were therefore excluded. A few of the identified cytomegalovirus-associated TCR beta chains were confirmed in vitro to be specific for cytomegalovirus antigens. A later analysis reported that several top co-occurrence clusters appeared linked to parvovirus B19, influenza, CMV and Epstein-Barr virus. Strong co-occurrence of HLA alleles, especially DR and DQ, made assigning TCR associations to individual alleles difficult. A further reported finding was that TCR beta sequences accurately predicted the HLA-A and HLA-B alleles for most subjects in the first cohort. A group of highly shared sequence variants was considered likely to be a technical artifact of the sequencing pipeline. In a later analysis, HLA-associated TCR beta chains showed more clonal expansion and lower generation probabilities than non-associated chains that were equally common. According to the authors, the approach could potentially be generalized to other disease states and immunological phenotypes. The earlier analysis of 587 of the donors excluded roughly 16 rarely observed V segments, including chromosome 9 orphons, because counts were too low. According to a later analysis, TCR association rates differed among HLA loci, with DRB1 alleles showing the most associated TCRs and HLA-C alleles showing the fewest. The only immune exposure information available for the cohort was CMV serostatus. Because HLA typing was missing for some donors at each locus, association tests included only the typed subset. In a later analysis, most CMV-associated TCR beta chains were found to appear HLA-restricted, with HLA associations seemingly driven largely by CMV exposure. The study listed over 150 TCR beta chains as associated with cytomegalovirus. The classifier was reported to diagnose cytomegalovirus status with high specificity and sensitivity in both the original cohort and the validation cohort. In an earlier analysis of 587 of the donors, most TCR beta V segments appeared in productive rearrangements about 87% or about 30% of the time, broadly matching IMGT annotations. Most TCR sequences were observed very rarely across donors, whereas some public TCRs were present in many individuals. V-gene and J-gene trimming of TCR beta chains was associated with a missense DCLRE1C variant in a later genetic analysis, and the association was replicated in an independent cohort. The cohort was sequenced for TCR beta chains only, and without alpha or paired-chain data the features that could be detected were limited. At a false discovery rate of 0.05, a later analysis linked about 17,000 TCR beta sequences to specific HLA alleles.

Per the germline V gene, SGDLS is the CDR1 and YYNGEE is the CDR2. The V end gives up 3 bases and the J end 7 bases, leaving 8 bases in the junction not matched to a gene. The CDR3 holds 14 amino acids from the cysteine to the phenylalanine. Only the CDR3 DNA stays, 42 bases, in frame from base 1. The clonotype comes from a woman under 30 in good health and CMV-seronegative. The V and J segments used are TRBV9 and TRBJ1-2, with TRBD1 matching 8 junction bases. The sample taken for sequencing was PBMCs. The bases read TGTGCCAGCAGCGCCGAACCTACAGGGGGTGGCTACACCTTC. The encoded protein is CASSAEPTGGGYTF.